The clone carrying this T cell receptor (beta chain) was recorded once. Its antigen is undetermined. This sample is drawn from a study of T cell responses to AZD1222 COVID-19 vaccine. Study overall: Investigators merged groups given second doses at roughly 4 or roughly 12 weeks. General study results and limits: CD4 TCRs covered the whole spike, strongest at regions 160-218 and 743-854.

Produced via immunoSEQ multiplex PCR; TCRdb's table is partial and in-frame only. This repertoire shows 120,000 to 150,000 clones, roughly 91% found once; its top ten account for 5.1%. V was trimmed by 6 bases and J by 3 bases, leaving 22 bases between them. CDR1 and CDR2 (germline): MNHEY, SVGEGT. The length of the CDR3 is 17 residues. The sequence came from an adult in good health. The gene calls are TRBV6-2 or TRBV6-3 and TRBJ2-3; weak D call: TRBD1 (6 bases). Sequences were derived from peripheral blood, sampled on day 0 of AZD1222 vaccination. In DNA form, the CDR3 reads TGTGCCAGCAGCTATCGTCCGGGACATGGGTTTACAGATACGCAGTATTTT. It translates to CASSYRPGHGFTDTQYF.